This passage covers 20 T cell receptor beta chains from one sample sequenced in a study of Graves' ophthalmopathy and Graves' hyperthyroidism. RNA transcripts provided the template for amplifying TCR beta CDR3 regions. HTBI-primed first-round RT-PCR preceded second-round multiplex PCR. TCRdb passed the multiplex PCR reads through MiXCR, listing each CDR3 protein once. Among under 250,000 distinct CDR3 sequences listed, 20% to 25% were seen once. Sequencing was done on a sample of peripheral blood. The receptors derive from a woman aged 50 to 65 with Graves' ophthalmopathy.

This clonotype was seen ten or more times. V usage is TRBV7-9 and J usage is TRBJ2-5; 7 nucleotides agree with TRBD2. Looked up from germline, CDR1 is SEHNR and CDR2 is FQNEAQ (reference sequence). V dropped 8 bases and J dropped 5; count of bases not matched to a gene: 2. The CDR3 extends over 11 amino acids. In DNA form, the CDR3 reads TGTGCCAGCGGGGGAGGGGAGACCCAGTACTTC. Translating it yields CASGGGETQYF.

This clonotype was seen repeatedly, ten times or more. The gene calls are TRBV27 and TRBJ2-7; D is possibly TRBD1 or TRBD2 (5 bases each). The CDR3 length is 12 residues. CDR1 and CDR2 from the germline V gene are MNHEY and SMNVEV (reference sequence). Trimming took off 3 bases at V and 5 bases at J, with 8 bases between the two ends. The CDR3 loop reads CASSLPGHEQYF. In DNA form, the CDR3 reads TGTGCCAGCAGTTTGCCGGGGCACGAGCAGTACTTC.

The chain joins TRBV7-6 to TRBJ2-5; tentatively, D is TRBD2 (5 bases). Germline V gene lookup returns CDR1 SGHVS and CDR2 FNYEAQ. Trimming removed 5 bases at V and 3 bases at J, with 10 bases between. The CDR3 is made up of 13 amino acids. This CDR3 is CASSPSGEETQYF. The CDR3 DNA sequence: TGTGCCAGCAGCCCCAGCGGAGAAGAGACCCAGTACTTC. The whole variable domain, remainder taken from reference TRBV7-6 and TRBJ2-5, is GAGVSQSPRYKVTKRGQDVALRCDPISGHVSLYWYRQALGQGPEFLTYFNYEAQQDKSGLPNDRFSAERPEGSISTLTIQRTEQRDSAMYRCASSPSGEETQYFGPGTRLLVL.

Ten or more counts support this clonotype. V and J are TRBV28 and TRBJ2-5; 8 positions agree with TRBD2. V was clipped by 4 bases and J by 5 bases; unmatched bases: 12. Germline values: CDR1 MDHEN, CDR2 SYDVKM. CDR3 size: 16 residues. CDR3 protein: CASSYASGTGGETQYF. The CDR3 bases are TGTGCCAGCAGTTACGCCTCCGGGACGGGGGGGGAGACCCAGTACTTC.

This clonotype was observed a handful of times. The chain has TRBV5-1 and TRBJ2-5; 9 positions match TRBD1. The CDR3 contains 15 residues. Germline V lookup: CDR1 SGHRS, CDR2 YFSETQ. V dropped 4 bases and J dropped 3; count of bases not matched to a gene: 7. The CDR3 region has the DNA TGCGCCAGCAGCCGCTGGGGACAGGGTGAAGAGACCCAGTACTTC. Translating gives CASSRWGQGEETQYF.

This clonotype was detected many times. The chain carries TRBV6-5 and TRBJ1-5; D is possibly TRBD1 (6 bases). The germline gives CDR1 MNHEY, CDR2 SVGAGI. V lost 4 bases, J lost 1 base, and 14 bases lay in between. The CDR3 is 16 amino acids. Here the CDR3 reads CASSSAGEGSNQPQHF. The CDR3 region has the DNA TGTGCCAGCAGTTCGGCAGGGGAGGGAAGCAATCAGCCCCAGCATTTT.

This clonotype was seen many times. This rearrangement joins TRBV11-1 to TRBJ2-7; 8 nucleotides align to TRBD2. V lost 0 bases to trimming and J lost 7 bases; unmatched junction nucleotides: 23. Germline V gene sequence: CDR1 SGHAT, CDR2 FQDESV (reference sequence). The CDR3 extends over 20 amino acids. The CDR3 DNA follows: TGTGCCAGCAGCTTAGCCCCCGCGGGGGGTGCACCCCGGATACATCGGGAGCAGTACTTC. Its protein is CASSLAPAGGAPRIHREQYF.

This clonotype has only a few counts. The chain combines TRBV11-2 with TRBJ2-5; 11 positions agree with TRBD2. V lost 5 bases and J lost 3; bases outside the gene matches: 14. CDR3 length equals 18 residues. Germline V gives CDR1 SGHAT, CDR2 FQNNGV. Here the CDR3 DNA reads TGTGCCAGCAGCCCACAGGGGAGGGCTAGCGGGGGGAAAGAGACCCAGTACTTC. Its protein is CASSPQGRASGGKETQYF.

The sample holds many counts of this clonotype. The chain joins TRBV2 to TRBJ2-7; D call uncertain. The germline gives CDR1 SNHLY, CDR2 FYNNEI. The CDR3 is 15 residues long. Trimming took 6 bases from V and 2 from J, leaving 17 bases between them. The CDR3 sequence is CASSGRTLFPYEQYF. The CDR3 coding sequence is TGTGCCAGCAGCGGACGGACCCTCTTCCCCTACGAGCAGTACTTC.

The chain combines TRBV27 with TRBJ2-5, with 9 positions matching TRBD1. Germline V lookup: CDR1 MNHEY, CDR2 SMNVEV (reference sequence). V trimming: 7 bases; J trimming: 5 bases; junction bases outside the gene matches: 5. The CDR3 is 13 amino acids. The CDR3 sequence is CASKRTGVETQYF. CDR3 DNA sequence: TGTGCCAGCAAACGGACAGGGGTCGAGACCCAGTACTTC.

This clonotype has a count of ten or more. This sequence joins TRBV20-1 and TRBJ2-4; TRBD2 might be the D (5 bases). Looked up from germline, CDR1 is DFQATT and CDR2 is SNEGSKA (reference sequence). V lost 5 bases to trimming and J lost 7 bases, with 15 bases between them. The CDR3 has 13 amino acids. The CDR3 DNA follows: TGCAGTGCTCTGGACGGCGGGTACAACATTCAGTACTTC. Amino acids: CSALDGGYNIQYF.

This clonotype was observed many times. The chain employs TRBV10-2 and TRBJ1-2; no reliable D call. The V gene's germline CDR1 is WSHSY and CDR2 SAAADI. The CDR3 consists of 14 residues. Trimming took 0 bases from V and 5 from J, leaving 10 bases between them. The CDR3 DNA reads as TGCGCCAGCAGTGAGTCAGGAGGGCTTTATGGCTACACCTTC. This gives the protein CASSESGGLYGYTF.

This clonotype has a count of ten or more. The chain links TRBV14 to TRBJ2-5; 13 nucleotides line up with TRBD2. V lost 3 bases to trimming and J lost 5 bases; unmatched junction nucleotides: 12. This CDR3 is built from 18 residues. CDR1 and CDR2 (germline): SGHDN, FVKESK. The CDR3 nucleotides read TGTGCCAGCAGCCAGACCAAGGGACTAGCGGGATCCGGTGAGACCCAGTACTTC. Protein: CASSQTKGLAGSGETQYF.

This clonotype was seen ten or more times. The rearrangement uses TRBV6-5 and TRBJ1-3; the D is unclear. Germline loops: CDR1 MNHEY, CDR2 SVGAGI. The CDR3 is made up of 14 amino acids. V lost 7 bases and J lost 0, with 10 bases in between. The CDR3 spells CASKDPRSGNTIYF. The CDR3 DNA sequence: TGTGCCAGCAAGGATCCTCGCTCTGGAAACACCATATATTTT.

The gene calls are TRBV9 and TRBJ2-2; 10 bases map to TRBD1. With V trimmed by 3 bases and J by 0 bases, 2 bases remained unmatched. The CDR3 runs 16 residues. Germline V gives CDR1 SGDLS, CDR2 YYNGEE. The DNA for the CDR3 is TGTGCCAGCAGCGATGGGACAGGGGCGAACACCGGGGAGCTGTTTTTT. Protein product: CASSDGTGANTGELFF.

The rearrangement joins TRBV4-2 to TRBJ1-1, with TRBD1 matching over 8 bases. V was pared by 4 bases and J by 1 base, with 11 bases of the junction left unmatched. Per germline, CDR1 LGHNA and CDR2 YNFKEQ. This CDR3 spans 17 amino acids. The CDR3 DNA reads TGTGCCAGCAGCCTCATCCGGGGGGGACAGGAGAACACTGAAGCTTTCTTT. This encodes CASSLIRGGQENTEAFF.

The chain uses TRBV6-1 and TRBJ1-2; 9 nucleotides line up with TRBD1. V was clipped by 7 bases and J by 4 bases; unmatched bases: 7. Germline loops: CDR1 MNHNS, CDR2 SASEGT. The CDR3 is 14 residues long. The CDR3 DNA sequence: TGTGCCAGCAACACCGGGACAGGGTTCTATGGCTACACCTTC. Its translation: CASNTGTGFYGYTF.

The chain carries TRBV18 and TRBJ1-6, with a tentative D call TRBD1 (6 bases). The germline V gene encodes CDR1 KGHSH and CDR2 LQKENI. This CDR3 spans 16 amino acids. V gave up 4 bases and J gave up 2 bases, with 12 bases separating them. CDR3 amino acids: CASSLRRDTYNSPLHF. DNA of the CDR3: TGTGCCAGCTCACTGCGCCGGGACACCTATAATTCACCCCTCCACTTT.

This clonotype was picked up many times. V is TRBV6-1 and J is TRBJ2-7; perhaps TRBD1 as D (6 bases). CDR3 size: 14 residues. Trimming removed 6 bases from V and 3 bases from J, with 15 bases in between. Germline-derived CDR1 and CDR2 are MNHNS and SASEGT. The CDR3 region is CASSRTVLLYEQYF. Here the CDR3 DNA reads TGTGCCAGCAGCAGGACAGTTTTACTCTACGAGCAGTACTTC.

This clonotype was seen repeatedly, ten times or more. The chain recombines TRBV7-2 with TRBJ2-5; TRBD2 matches 7 bases. J lost 4 bases, V lost 4 bases, and 12 bases had no gene match. Per germline, CDR1 SGHTA and CDR2 FQGNSA. There are 16 residues in the CDR3. CDR3: CASSSIPAGVGETQYF. The CDR3 coding sequence is TGTGCCAGCAGCTCTATACCGGCGGGAGTGGGAGAGACCCAGTACTTC.